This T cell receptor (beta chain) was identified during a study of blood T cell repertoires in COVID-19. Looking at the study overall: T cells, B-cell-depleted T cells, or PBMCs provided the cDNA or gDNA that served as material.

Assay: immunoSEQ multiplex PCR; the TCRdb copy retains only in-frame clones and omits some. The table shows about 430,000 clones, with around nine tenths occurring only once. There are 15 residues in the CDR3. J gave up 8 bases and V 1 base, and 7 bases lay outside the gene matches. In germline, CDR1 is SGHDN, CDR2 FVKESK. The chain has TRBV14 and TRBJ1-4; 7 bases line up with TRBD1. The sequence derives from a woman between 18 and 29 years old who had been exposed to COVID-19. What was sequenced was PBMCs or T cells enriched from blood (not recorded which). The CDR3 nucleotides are TGTGCCAGCAGCCAAGTAGGGGGCGAGCGCGAAAAACTGTTTTTT. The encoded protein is CASSQVGGEREKLFF.